The rows below give T cell receptor beta chains drawn from one sample of a study of T cell responses to AZD1222 COVID-19 vaccine. The data were produced by immunoSEQ multiplex PCR, yet TCRdb's version contains in-frame clones alone and is incomplete. The sample includes roughly 140,000 clones, 75% to 95% of them seen just once. The sample here was peripheral blood, taken on day 0 of MenACWY control vaccination. These receptors were taken from an adult in good health. The CDR3 runs from the conserved cysteine through the conserved F or W. Each record gives: clone size, CDR3 length, J gene, D gene, V gene, CDR3 DNA, CDR3 protein. The D gene is left open where the match is weak. Size tells how often a clone was seen (once, few, many) or the class of an expanded clone, and some rows leave it out.

NA	15	TRBJ2-2	NA	TRBV19	TGTGCCAGTAGTATCCAAGCCAGGGCGACCGGGGAGCTGTTTTTT	CASSIQARATGELFF
NA	15	TRBJ1-5	NA	TRBV28	TGTGCCAGCCGGGGATTGAACCTCCGGGGTCAGCCCCAGCATTTT	CASRGLNLRGQPQHF
once	16	TRBJ1-6	NA	TRBV27	TGTGCCAGCAGCCCCCGTACAGGGCAAATTGGTTCACCCCTCCACTTT	CASSPRTGQIGSPLHF
NA	16	TRBJ2-4	NA	TRBV7-2	TGTGCCAGCAGCTTACTCGAGTGGGGCCGGGAAAACATTCAGTACTTC	CASSLLEWGRENIQYF
NA	12	TRBJ2-1	NA	TRBV11-3	TGTGCCAGCAGCTTAGTGGCGGCTGAGCAGTTCTTC	CASSLVAAEQFF
NA	14	TRBJ1-1	TRBD1	TRBV5-4	TGTGCCAGCAGCTCGGACAGGGGAGCTGCTGAAGCTTTCTTT	CASSSDRGAAEAFF
NA	16	TRBJ1-5	TRBD1	TRBV27	TGTGCCAGCAGCAAAAGCCTCCGGCAGGGGGATCAGCCCCAGCATTTT	CASSKSLRQGDQPQHF
NA	16	TRBJ1-1	NA	TRBV19	TGTGCCAGTAGTATAGCCCGCGGGACGGTGAACACTGAAGCTTTCTTT	CASSIARGTVNTEAFF
NA	15	TRBJ1-5	NA	TRBV4-1	TGCGCCAGCAGCCCGGTTTTGGGGGGCAATCAGCCCCAGCATTTT	CASSPVLGGNQPQHF
few	14	TRBJ1-1	NA	TRBV10-3	TGTGCCATCAGAGGGCAGAGTTTGAACACTGAAGCTTTCTTT	CAIRGQSLNTEAFF
NA	15	TRBJ2-1	NA	TRBV7-6	TGTGCCAGCAGCCTAATATACCGATCCTACAATGAGCAGTTCTTC	CASSLIYRSYNEQFF
NA	15	TRBJ1-5	TRBD1	TRBV3-1/TRBV3-2	TGTGCCAGCAGCCTGACGGGGACAGGGAATCAGCCCCAGCATTTT	CASSLTGTGNQPQHF
NA	16	TRBJ2-2	TRBD1	TRBV18	TGTGCCAGCTCACCAGGGACAGGGGGCGTCACCGGGGAGCTGTTTTTT	CASSPGTGGVTGELFF
NA	15	TRBJ1-5	NA	TRBV5-5	TGTGCCAGCAGCTTGGTGGCTGCAGCGCATCAGCCCCAGCATTTT	CASSLVAAAHQPQHF
NA	23	TRBJ2-4	TRBD1	TRBV3-1/TRBV3-2	TGTGCCAGCAGCCTTGAGACCGGGACAGGGTCATCCGTCAGGGAGGGGGCCAAAAACATTCAGTACTTC	CASSLETGTGSSVREGAKNIQYF
NA	13	TRBJ2-7	NA	TRBV28	TGTGCCAGCAGTTTGCCAGGGAGCTACGAGCAGTACTTC	CASSLPGSYEQYF
once	16	TRBJ2-1	TRBD2	TRBV11-2	TGTGCCAGCAGCCCAAGGCCTAGCGGGGGCCGCAATGAGCAGTTCTTC	CASSPRPSGGRNEQFF
NA	13	TRBJ1-1	NA	TRBV5-4	TGTGCCAGCAGCTTGAACAGGAACACTGAAGCTTTCTTT	CASSLNRNTEAFF
NA	15	TRBJ1-6	NA	TRBV6-1	TGTGCCAGCAGTGACCCAGGGGAGAGGAATTCACCCCTCCACTTT	CASSDPGERNSPLHF
NA	12	TRBJ2-7	TRBD2	TRBV7-2	TGTGCCAGCAGCGCGCTAGCGGGAGCGCAGTACTTC	CASSALAGAQYF
once	15	TRBJ2-7	TRBD1	TRBV6-5	TGTGCCAGCAGCTCGACAGGGGGAGGACTCTACGAGCAGTACTTC	CASSSTGGGLYEQYF
NA	16	TRBJ2-1	TRBD2	TRBV4-1	TGCGCCAGCAGCCTCCAGACTAGCGGGGGGTACAATGAGCAGTTCTTC	CASSLQTSGGYNEQFF
NA	13	TRBJ2-7	NA	TRBV28	TGTGCCAGCAGGTCGGACACAGCCTACGAGCAGTACTTC	CASRSDTAYEQYF
NA	14	TRBJ2-7	TRBD1	TRBV7-2	TGTGCCAGCAGCGCGGGGACAGGGTGGGGGGAGCAGTACTTC	CASSAGTGWGEQYF
NA	14	TRBJ1-3	NA	TRBV5-1	TGCGCCAGCAGCGGGGGGTCCTCTGGAAACACCATATATTTT	CASSGGSSGNTIYF
NA	13	TRBJ1-2	NA	TRBV27	TGTGCCAGCAGTTCCCACTATGGCCGGGGCTACACCTTC	CASSSHYGRGYTF
NA	15	TRBJ1-5	NA	TRBV28	TGTGCCAGCATCCGTCAAGGGGCCAGCAATCAGCCCCAGCATTTT	CASIRQGASNQPQHF
NA	14	TRBJ2-7	NA	TRBV6-5	TGTGCCAGCAGCCTCACCGGGCGACCCTACGAGCAGTACTTC	CASSLTGRPYEQYF
NA	13	TRBJ2-1	NA	TRBV7-2	TGTGCCAGCAGCTTTGGGGGGTACGGTGAGCAGTTCTTC	CASSFGGYGEQFF
NA	15	TRBJ2-1	NA	TRBV10-1	TGCGCCAGCAGTGAGTCAATAGGGATCTACAATGAGCAGTTCTTC	CASSESIGIYNEQFF
NA	15	TRBJ2-5	NA	TRBV2	TGTGCCAGCAGTGAGGCAGGGAGTGTAGGAGAGACCCAGTACTTC	CASSEAGSVGETQYF
NA	17	TRBJ2-7	TRBD1	TRBV6-1	TGTGCCAGCAGTGAAGCCGAGACAGGGCAAAGCTCCTACGAGCAGTACTTC	CASSEAETGQSSYEQYF
NA	14	TRBJ1-5	TRBD1	TRBV28	TGTGCCTCCTCGACCGGACAGGGCAATCAGCCCCAGCATTTT	CASSTGQGNQPQHF
NA	12	TRBJ2-2	NA	TRBV6-4	TGTGCCAGCAGTTCCGGGGGCCGGGAGCTGTTTTTT	CASSSGGRELFF
NA	21	TRBJ1-1	TRBD1	TRBV2	TGTGCCAGCGGGCCCCCCAGAGACGGCTACTTCACAGGACAGGCGAACACTGAAGCTTTCTTT	CASGPPRDGYFTGQANTEAFF
NA	17	TRBJ1-5	NA	TRBV24-1	TGTGCCACCAGTGATCTGCTCCCAGGGAAGGGCAATCAGCCCCAGCATTTT	CATSDLLPGKGNQPQHF
NA	13	TRBJ2-7	TRBD2	TRBV6-5	TGTGCCAGCAGGCGGGAGGCATCCTACGAGCAGTACTTC	CASRREASYEQYF
NA	15	TRBJ2-3	NA	TRBV29-1	TGCAGCGTTGAAGGAGCGCGACCATTCAAGCAGGCGCAGTATTTT	CSVEGARPFKQAQYF
NA	12	TRBJ2-7	NA	TRBV2	TGTGCCAGCAGCGCGGGGTTGTACGAGCAGTACTTC	CASSAGLYEQYF
NA	13	TRBJ2-5	NA	TRBV10-3	TGTGCCATCAGTCCCCGCCCCATAGAGACCCAGTACTTC	CAISPRPIETQYF
NA	14	TRBJ1-2	NA	TRBV11-2	TGTGCCAGCAGCTTAGGAGGCACTTTCCATGGCTACACCTTC	CASSLGGTFHGYTF
NA	16	TRBJ1-5	NA	TRBV6-1	TGTGCCAGCAGTGAAGATTTGGGGGGCTTTGGACAGCCCCAGCATTTT	CASSEDLGGFGQPQHF
NA	13	TRBJ2-7	NA	TRBV6-4	TGTGCCAGCAGTGAGATCAGGGGTGGCGAGCAGTACTTC	CASSEIRGGEQYF
once	15	TRBJ2-2	TRBD1	TRBV28	TGTGCCAGCAGGGGACAGGGGGGTGGCACCGGGGAGCTGTTTTTT	CASRGQGGGTGELFF
few	15	TRBJ2-7	NA	TRBV7-8	TGTGCCAGCAGCTTAGTCTCTGGCTCTCAGTACGAGCAGTACTTC	CASSLVSGSQYEQYF
NA	16	TRBJ1-2	NA	TRBV2	TGTGCCAGCAGGAAGGGACCTACCAAAGTTTACGATGGCTACACCTTC	CASRKGPTKVYDGYTF
NA	12	TRBJ2-3	NA	TRBV10-3	TGTGCCATCAGGAAAGAGGGAGATACGCAGTATTTT	CAIRKEGDTQYF
NA	13	TRBJ1-2	NA	TRBV25-1	TGTGCCAGCAGTGAAAGCGGGATCTATGGCTACACCTTC	CASSESGIYGYTF
NA	13	TRBJ1-1	NA	TRBV4-1	TGCGCCAGCAGACCTACAGGGACCCCTGAAGCTTTCTTT	CASRPTGTPEAFF
NA	16	TRBJ1-5	NA	TRBV19	TGTGCCAGTAAGGATAGGGGGTATAGGAGCAATCAGCCCCAGCATTTT	CASKDRGYRSNQPQHF